Listed below are T cell receptor beta chains from one sample, sequenced in a study of neurological immune-mediated disorders. TCRdb fed the 5' RACE reads into MiXCR, producing one record per CDR3 protein. The sample records fewer than 30,000 distinct CDR3 sequences, about 13% being singletons. The source material was PBMCs. Receptors originate from an older woman with HTLV-1-associated myelopathy (HAM/TSP). Both conserved end residues are part of each CDR3. D genes are given only for firm matches. Rows give clone size only sometimes, using once, few, many, or a class for an expanded clone.

d_gene	abundance	v_gene	j_gene	CDR3nt	CDR3aa
-	many	TRBV12-3/TRBV12-4	TRBJ1-5	TGTGCCAGCAGTTTATCTAGGGGCAATCAGCCCCAGCATTTT	CASSLSRGNQPQHF
TRBD1	many	TRBV12-3/TRBV12-4	TRBJ1-2	TGTGCCAGCAGTTTCACCCAGGGGGGGGATGGCTACACCTTC	CASSFTQGGDGYTF
-	many	TRBV20-1	TRBJ1-4	TGCAGTGCTAGGAGGGGGGGAGGGCCAATTAATGAAAAACTGTTTTTT	CSARRGGGPINEKLFF
-	many	TRBV20-1	TRBJ2-3	TGCAGTGCTAGGAGGGGCACAGATACGCAGTATTTT	CSARRGTDTQYF
-	many	TRBV5-1	TRBJ2-2	TGCGCCAGCAGCTTGGGACACTCCCCGAACACCGGGGAGCTGTTTTTT	CASSLGHSPNTGELFF
TRBD2	many	TRBV20-1	TRBJ2-7	TGCAGTGCGTATACTAGCGGGGAAACCTACGAGCAGTACTTC	CSAYTSGETYEQYF
-	many	TRBV3-1	TRBJ1-4	TGTGCCAGCAGCCAAGAAAGAACAGGGTTTGGGGCCAAAAAACTGTTTTTT	CASSQERTGFGAKKLFF
-	many	TRBV7-9	TRBJ1-1	TGTGCCAGCAGCTTCCGGGACACTGAAGCTTTCTTT	CASSFRDTEAFF
-	medium-sized	TRBV6-9	TRBJ1-2	TGTGCCATCGAGATAAGAGGCTACACCTTC	CAIEIRGYTF
-	many	TRBV7-2	TRBJ1-1	TGTGCCAGCAGCTTAGGAGGGACAAGACCGGATACTGAAGCTTTCTTT	CASSLGGTRPDTEAFF
-	many	TRBV18	TRBJ2-1	TGTGCCAGCTCACCACTAGCGGATTACAATGAGCAGTTCTTC	CASSPLADYNEQFF
-	many	TRBV20-1	TRBJ1-1	TGCAGTGCTACGGAACAGATGAACACTGAAGCTTTCTTT	CSATEQMNTEAFF
-	many	TRBV10-3	TRBJ1-5	TGTGCCATCAGTGAGTCGGTTAGAGATCAGCCCCAGCATTTT	CAISESVRDQPQHF
-	many	TRBV6-5	TRBJ2-6	TGTGCCAGCCCCCACCGGTTGTCTGGGGCCAACGTCCTGACTTTC	CASPHRLSGANVLTF
TRBD1	few	TRBV6-5	TRBJ2-7	TGTGCCAGCAGCCCCGGACAGGGAAGAGGGCAGTACTTC	CASSPGQGRGQYF
-	medium-sized	TRBV15	TRBJ1-5	TGTGCCACCAGCAGAGATCGACAAGGAGGGCAGCCCCAGCATTTT	CATSRDRQGGQPQHF
-	many	TRBV5-8	TRBJ2-3	TGTGCCAGCAGCTTGGCCGTTACAGGGTATGGGTCGACAGATACGCAGTATTTT	CASSLAVTGYGSTDTQYF
-	-	TRBV5-6	TRBJ2-1	TGTACCAGCAGATTGGCCGGTCCTCTGGTTTCCTACAATGAGCAGTTCTTC	CTSRLAGPLVSYNEQFF
-	many	TRBV7-9	TRBJ2-1	TGTGCCAGCAGCTTAGAGGGGGTTGGAGAGCAGTTCTTC	CASSLEGVGEQFF
TRBD1	-	TRBV10-3	TRBJ2-7	TGTGCCATCAGTGTAACCGGGACAGCAACCTACGAGCAGTACTTC	CAISVTGTATYEQYF
TRBD2	-	TRBV6-1	TRBJ2-5	TGTGCCAGCAGTGAAGTACGGGAACCTCTAGCGGGAGAAGAGACCCAGTACTTC	CASSEVREPLAGEETQYF
TRBD2	medium-sized	TRBV20-1	TRBJ2-3	TGCAGTGCTGGAGCTCCGGGGGGATTGAATACGCAGTATTTT	CSAGAPGGLNTQYF
-	many	TRBV6-2/TRBV6-3	TRBJ2-1	TGTGCCAGCATACAGAGCGGGTACAATGAGCAGTTCTTC	CASIQSGYNEQFF
TRBD1	many	TRBV7-6	TRBJ2-7	TGTGCCAGCAGCGCGTCCGTGACAGGGGGCTCCTACGAGCAGTACTTC	CASSASVTGGSYEQYF
-	many	TRBV5-1	TRBJ1-5	TGCGCCAGCAGCTTGGATGTCGGGGAGGGACAGCCCCAGCATTTT	CASSLDVGEGQPQHF
-	-	TRBV10-3	TRBJ2-3	TGTGCCACCCGGGATCGGGAGTCGCGCACAGATACGCAGTATTTT	CATRDRESRTDTQYF
TRBD1	many	TRBV14	TRBJ2-1	TGTGCCAGCAGCCAAGATTGGTTGGTGACAGGGGCCTACAATGAGCAGTTCTTC	CASSQDWLVTGAYNEQFF
-	many	TRBV7-2	TRBJ1-1	TGTGCCAGCACCTCCCCGCCCCCGAGGAACACTGAAGCTTTCTTT	CASTSPPPRNTEAFF
TRBD2	many	TRBV20-1	TRBJ2-3	TGCAGTGCTAGAGCCGGAGAGCGGGGGGTCGCAGGAACGCAGTATTTT	CSARAGERGVAGTQYF
TRBD1	many	TRBV5-1	TRBJ1-3	TGCGCCAGCAGCTTACAGGGGAACTCTGGAAACACCATATATTTT	CASSLQGNSGNTIYF
TRBD1	many	TRBV16	TRBJ1-6	TGTGCCAGCAGCCAATGGGACAGAGATAATTCACCCCTCCACTTT	CASSQWDRDNSPLHF
TRBD1	-	TRBV7-9	TRBJ2-5	TGTGCCAGCAGCTCTACAGGGGATTTTGGAGAGACCCAGTACTTC	CASSSTGDFGETQYF
TRBD1	many	TRBV3-1	TRBJ2-7	TGTGCCAGCAGCCAGCCGTCAGGGGGCAATAATAAGCAGTACTTC	CASSQPSGGNNKQYF
TRBD1	many	TRBV29-1	TRBJ2-7	TGCAGCGTTGTGGGACAGGGGCGGTACGAGCAGTACTTC	CSVVGQGRYEQYF
TRBD1	many	TRBV11-3	TRBJ2-7	TGTGCCAGCAGCAAAATGGGCGACAGGGCTTTTTCCTACGAGCAGTACTTC	CASSKMGDRAFSYEQYF
TRBD1	medium-sized	TRBV20-1	TRBJ2-5	TGCAGTGCTAGCCCAATCGGACAGGCCCACCAGACCCAGTACTTC	CSASPIGQAHQTQYF
TRBD1	many	TRBV5-1	TRBJ1-2	TGCGCCAGCACCTTGACAGGGGACGGCTATGGCTACACCTTC	CASTLTGDGYGYTF
-	many	TRBV7-2	TRBJ1-5	TGTGCCAGCAGCTTACAAAAAGGGTCTACTCAGCCCCAGCATTTT	CASSLQKGSTQPQHF
-	many	TRBV19	TRBJ2-1	TGTGCCAGTAGTTTCAGGGGCAATGAGCAGTTCTTC	CASSFRGNEQFF
TRBD1	many	TRBV5-1	TRBJ2-7	TGCGCCAGCAGTTACACAGGGGAGGAGCAGTACTTC	CASSYTGEEQYF
TRBD2	few	TRBV24-1	TRBJ2-1	TGTGCCACCAGTAGGGCTAGCGGGAACAATGAGCAGTTCTTC	CATSRASGNNEQFF
-	many	TRBV7-2	TRBJ2-4	TGTGCCAGCAGCCCGGCCGGCTCGGCCAAAAACATTCAGTACTTC	CASSPAGSAKNIQYF
TRBD1	once	TRBV11-3	TRBJ2-7	TGTGCCAGCTTAGTAGGGACAGCCAGCTCCTACGAGCAGTACTTC	CASLVGTASSYEQYF
TRBD2	few	TRBV15	TRBJ2-3	TGTGCCACCAGCAGAGTTGGTGGGAGGGCCTTTACAGATACGCAGTATTTT	CATSRVGGRAFTDTQYF
TRBD2	-	TRBV6-2/TRBV6-3	TRBJ2-3	TGTGCCAGCAGTCGATTACTAGCGGGGGCGACAGATACGCAGTATTTT	CASSRLLAGATDTQYF
-	many	TRBV24-1	TRBJ2-5	TGTGCCACCAGTGATCGGTCTAGTGAGGGGGGAGAGACCCAGTACTTC	CATSDRSSEGGETQYF
-	many	TRBV2	TRBJ2-2	TGTGCCAGCAGTGGGGGCGGGGCAGGCGAAGGGGAGCTGTTTTTT	CASSGGGAGEGELFF
-	many	TRBV20-1	TRBJ1-5	TGCAGTGCTAGCCGGGACCTCAATCAGCCCCAGCATTTT	CSASRDLNQPQHF
-	-	TRBV20-1	TRBJ2-7	TGCAGTGCCCGCGATGAATCCTCCTACGAGCAGTACTTC	CSARDESSYEQYF
TRBD1	many	TRBV29-1	TRBJ1-2	TGCAGCGACCAGACAGGGTATTCTCCTATTAACTATGGCTACACCTTC	CSDQTGYSPINYGYTF
TRBD1	many	TRBV7-8	TRBJ1-5	TGTGCCAGCAGCTTAGGGGACAGGAGAGGGCAGCCCCAGCATTTT	CASSLGDRRGQPQHF
TRBD1	many	TRBV10-2	TRBJ1-2	TGCGCCAGCCGGGGGTTAGGGGGCCCTGCTGGCTACACCTTC	CASRGLGGPAGYTF
-	many	TRBV20-1	TRBJ2-4	TGCAGTGCTAGAGCTTACAGGGAAGGTGGGGCCAAAAACATTCAGTACTTC	CSARAYREGGAKNIQYF
-	-	TRBV5-1	TRBJ1-1	TGCGCCAGCAGCCCAACGGCGATCAAGGCTGAAGCTTTCTTT	CASSPTAIKAEAFF
TRBD1	many	TRBV6-6	TRBJ1-1	TGTGCCAGCAGTCTCGACAGGGGAGTTACTGAAGCTTTCTTT	CASSLDRGVTEAFF